These T cell receptor beta chains were read from a single sample in a study of beta chain features in type 1 diabetes. Measured with immunoSEQ multiplex PCR; TCRdb has only the in-frame clones, and not every one. The data hold about 740,000 clones, with under 15% observed a single time. The sample was naive CD4+ T cells from blood. The receptors come from a man between 18 and 35 years old with type 1 diabetes. Both conserved end residues are part of each CDR3. The D gene is left open where the match is weak. The listing skips clone size in some rows; elsewhere it reads once, few, many or a size class.

CDR3aa	CDR3nt	v_gene	j_gene	len	d_gene	abundance
CASSLSGTGHEKLFF	TGCGCCAGCAGTTTATCCGGGACAGGGCATGAAAAACTGTTTTTT	TRBV10-1	TRBJ1-4	15	TRBD1	NA
CASSRLLAEETQYF	TGCGCCAGCAGCCGCCTTTTGGCAGAAGAGACCCAGTACTTC	TRBV4-1	TRBJ2-5	14	NA	few
CASSLQGAAEAFF	TGTGCCAGCAGCCTACAGGGGGCGGCTGAAGCTTTCTTT	TRBV7-8	TRBJ1-1	13	TRBD1	NA
CASTTRGQGSHEQYF	TGTGCCAGCACCACCCGTGGACAGGGGTCCCACGAGCAGTACTTC	TRBV7-8	TRBJ2-7	15	TRBD1	NA
CASSRDWEEQFF	TGTGCCAGCAGCCGTGATTGGGAGGAGCAGTTCTTC	TRBV5-4	TRBJ2-1	12	NA	NA
CASSIAGGNYNEQFF	TGCGCCAGCTCGATAGCGGGGGGAAACTACAATGAGCAGTTCTTC	TRBV5-1	TRBJ2-1	15	TRBD2	few
CASSHGQGARGGYTF	TGCGCCAGCAGCCACGGACAGGGGGCGAGGGGTGGCTACACCTTC	TRBV4-1	TRBJ1-2	15	TRBD1	NA
CASSRGDTTYEQYF	TGTGCCAGCAGCCGGGGGGACACCACCTACGAGCAGTACTTC	TRBV5-4	TRBJ2-7	14	NA	NA
CASSVEGATNYGYTF	TGTGCCAGCAGCGTAGAAGGGGCTACTAACTATGGCTACACCTTC	TRBV9	TRBJ1-2	15	NA	NA
CAWSRQVPTGEQYF	TGTGCCTGGAGTCGACAGGTTCCTACAGGCGAGCAGTACTTC	TRBV30	TRBJ2-7	14	NA	NA
CASRGNDEQYF	TGTGCCAGCAGGGGTAACGACGAGCAGTACTTC	TRBV28	TRBJ2-7	11	NA	NA
CASSFSGTSGGEQFF	TGTGCCAGCAGCTTCTCCGGGACTAGCGGGGGGGAGCAGTTCTTC	TRBV7-9	TRBJ2-1	15	TRBD2	NA
CSVDTGGGQPQHF	TGCAGCGTTGATACAGGGGGCGGTCAGCCCCAGCATTTT	TRBV29-1	TRBJ1-5	13	TRBD1	NA
CASSHALTEREQYF	TGCGCCAGCAGCCACGCCCTCACCGAACGCGAGCAGTACTTC	TRBV4-1	TRBJ2-7	14	NA	NA
CASSYGLTGGFSPLHF	TGTGCCAGCAGTTACGGCTTGACAGGGGGCTTCTCACCCCTCCACTTT	TRBV6-6	TRBJ1-6	16	TRBD1	few
CASSETGEVSPLHF	TGTGCCAGCAGTGAGACGGGGGAAGTCTCACCCCTCCACTTT	TRBV25-1	TRBJ1-6	14	NA	NA
CAWSREQNSPLHF	TGTGCCTGGAGTAGGGAACAGAATTCACCCCTCCACTTT	TRBV30	TRBJ1-6	13	NA	NA
CASSSLDGEDTQYF	TGCGCCAGCAGCTCGCTGGACGGTGAAGATACGCAGTATTTT	TRBV5-1	TRBJ2-3	14	NA	NA
CASSQDGIAALGSEKLFF	TGTGCCAGCAGCCAAGATGGGATCGCAGCTTTAGGTTCGGAGAAACTGTTTTTT	TRBV4-2	TRBJ1-4	18	NA	NA
CASRQGSGANVLTF	TGTGCCAGCAGACAGGGTTCTGGGGCCAACGTCCTGACTTTC	TRBV6-4	TRBJ2-6	14	NA	NA
CAWSVGSNQPQHF	TGTGCCTGGAGTGTCGGTAGCAATCAGCCCCAGCATTTT	TRBV30	TRBJ1-5	13	NA	NA
CASNPASGAQETQYF	TGTGCCAGCAACCCTGCTAGCGGGGCGCAAGAGACCCAGTACTTC	TRBV28	TRBJ2-5	15	TRBD2	few
CASSETVNTGELFF	TGTGCCAGCAGCGAGACAGTGAACACCGGGGAGCTGTTTTTT	TRBV7-7	TRBJ2-2	14	NA	NA
CAWRPAGQETQYF	TGTGCCTGGAGGCCCGCCGGACAAGAGACCCAGTACTTC	TRBV30	TRBJ2-5	13	NA	few
CASSYGRGYEQYF	TGTGCCAGCAGTTACGGCAGGGGCTACGAGCAGTACTTC	TRBV6-6	TRBJ2-7	13	NA	few
CASSIAVAGGQETQYF	TGTGCCAGTAGTATAGCGGTCGCAGGGGGCCAAGAGACCCAGTACTTC	TRBV19	TRBJ2-5	16	TRBD1	few
CASRTMGNTGELFF	TGTGCCAGCAGAACAATGGGGAACACCGGGGAGCTGTTTTTT	TRBV6-1	TRBJ2-2	14	NA	few
CASRTTGAGNTIYF	TGTGCCAGCAGGACGACAGGGGCTGGAAACACCATATATTTT	TRBV2	TRBJ1-3	14	TRBD1	NA
CAISESLGQPQHF	TGTGCCATCAGTGAGTCGTTGGGGCAGCCCCAGCATTTT	TRBV10-3	TRBJ1-5	13	NA	few
CASSLDGLARGGNTQYF	TGCGCCAGCAGCTTGGACGGACTAGCGCGGGGCGGAAATACGCAGTATTTT	TRBV5-1	TRBJ2-3	17	TRBD2	NA
CASSPGFLLGGYTF	TGCGCCAGCAGCCCGGGATTTCTTTTGGGGGGCTACACCTTC	TRBV10-2	TRBJ1-2	14	NA	NA
CASSLTLGGLGSGELFF	TGTGCCAGCAGCTTAACCCTCGGGGGCCTCGGGTCCGGGGAGCTGTTTTTT	TRBV7-6	TRBJ2-2	17	NA	NA
CASSLGGTNYGYTF	TGTGCCAGCAGCCTAGGGGGGACTAACTATGGCTACACCTTC	TRBV9	TRBJ1-2	14	NA	few
CASRVGEGYEQYF	TGTGCCAGCAGGGTAGGGGAGGGCTACGAGCAGTACTTC	TRBV6-1	TRBJ2-7	13	TRBD2	few
CASSETGGGQPQHF	TGTGCCAGTAGCGAGACAGGGGGCGGTCAGCCCCAGCATTTT	TRBV19	TRBJ1-5	14	TRBD1	NA
CASSLDLNTEAFF	TGTGCCAGCAGCTTAGATTTGAACACTGAAGCTTTCTTT	TRBV11-2	TRBJ1-1	13	NA	NA
CASSQEGTGDQETQYF	TGTGCCAGCAGCCAAGAGGGCACAGGGGACCAAGAGACCCAGTACTTC	TRBV4-2	TRBJ2-5	16	TRBD1	NA
CASTRGATNTGELFF	TGTGCCAGTACGCGGGGGGCGACGAACACCGGGGAGCTGTTTTTT	TRBV19	TRBJ2-2	15	TRBD2	NA
CASSPGIPDARYTF	TGTGCCAGCTCACCCGGGATACCCGACGCGCGCTACACCTTC	TRBV18	TRBJ1-2	14	NA	once
CSVEGGGTYEQYF	TGCAGCGTTGAAGGGGGGGGAACCTACGAGCAGTACTTC	TRBV29-1	TRBJ2-7	13	TRBD2	NA
CASSLSLVSGGNNEQFF	TGTGCCAGCTCACTCTCCCTAGTCAGCGGGGGAAACAATGAGCAGTTCTTC	TRBV18	TRBJ2-1	17	TRBD2	NA
CASSFQGTDYEQYF	TGTGCCAGCAGCTTCCAGGGGACTGACTACGAGCAGTACTTC	TRBV7-9	TRBJ2-7	14	NA	NA
CASSTGHLRGYTF	TGTGCCAGCAGCACGGGACACTTAAGGGGCTACACCTTC	TRBV7-9	TRBJ1-2	13	NA	few
CASSQAHRVNTEAFF	TGTGCCAGCAGCCAAGCGCACAGGGTGAACACTGAAGCTTTCTTT	TRBV14	TRBJ1-1	15	NA	few
CSVGRGDTQYF	TGCAGCGTGGGGCGGGGGGATACGCAGTATTTT	TRBV29-1	TRBJ2-3	11	TRBD2	NA
CAPPTGGNSGANVLTF	TGTGCCCCACCGACAGGGGGGAACTCTGGGGCCAACGTCCTGACTTTC	TRBV19	TRBJ2-6	16	TRBD1	NA
CASSPGSSYNEQFF	TGTGCCAGCAGCCCTGGTAGCTCCTACAATGAGCAGTTCTTC	TRBV7-9	TRBJ2-1	14	NA	few
CASSFGTSGGLGETQYF	TGCGCCAGCAGCTTCGGGACTAGCGGGGGCTTGGGAGAGACCCAGTACTTC	TRBV5-1	TRBJ2-5	17	TRBD2	NA
CAISDTGPGYTF	TGTGCCATCAGTGACACAGGGCCTGGCTACACCTTC	TRBV10-3	TRBJ1-2	12	NA	few
CASSLGRTGGNIQYF	TGTGCCAGCAGCTTAGGACGGACAGGGGGAAACATTCAGTACTTC	TRBV7-9	TRBJ2-4	15	TRBD1	NA
CAWSVVQDTQYF	TGTGCCTGGAGTGTAGTCCAAGATACGCAGTATTTT	TRBV30	TRBJ2-3	12	NA	few
CASSPLGTSDTGELFF	TGTGCCAGCAGCCCCTTAGGGACTAGCGACACCGGGGAGCTGTTTTTT	TRBV9	TRBJ2-2	16	TRBD2	NA
CASSPGQQETQYF	TGTGCCAGCTCACCAGGACAGCAAGAGACCCAGTACTTC	TRBV18	TRBJ2-5	13	NA	few
CASRLGTPVQETQYF	TGTGCAAGTCGCTTGGGGACTCCAGTACAAGAGACCCAGTACTTC	TRBV12-2	TRBJ2-5	15	NA	NA
CASSDGDRTYEQYF	TGTGCCAGCAGTGACGGGGACAGAACCTACGAGCAGTACTTC	TRBV2	TRBJ2-7	14	TRBD1	NA